The source of this T cell receptor beta chain is a study of blood T cell repertoires in COVID-19. Overall study context: From the United States, Italy and Spain came samples of acute and convalescent COVID-19. Sources were T cells, B-cell-depleted T cells, or PBMCs; the material itself was cDNA or gDNA.

This clone was seen just once. This CDR3 contains 14 residues. Germline V gene sequence: CDR1 KGHSY, CDR2 FQNENV. V lost 10 bases and J lost 6, with 21 bases in between. Original processing methods: Nucleated cell number was recorded as an estimate derived from reference gene primer amplification. Sequencing used immunoSEQ multiplex PCR; TCRdb keeps in-frame clones, though not all of them. V and J calls and clone size follow that table, whereas D and trimming were derived from the DNA. The profile shows 310,000 or so clones, 75% to 90% of them singletons. Sequenced material: peripheral blood. This chain joins TRBV16 and TRBJ1-1; D call uncertain. This TCR derives from a woman aged 50 to 60 who had recovered from COVID-19. In DNA form, the CDR3 reads TGTGCCACCTCTTGGAGGGAAGTAGCAGCTGAAGCTTTCTTT. Residues: CATSWREVAAEAFF.